Below are 13 T cell receptor beta chains sequenced from a single sample in a study of blood T cell repertoires in COVID-19. Some clones are missing from TCRdb's copy, which holds only in-frame ones; the method was immunoSEQ multiplex PCR. The sample contains some 50,000 clones, around 84% of which appear only once. The sample taken for sequencing was peripheral blood. The receptors come from a man aged 50 to 60 with active COVID-19.

This rearrangement joins TRBV7-8 to TRBJ2-3; D call uncertain. CDR1 and CDR2 (germline): SGHVS, FQNEAQ. Trimming pared 2 bases from V and 6 bases from J, leaving 18 bases between. The CDR3 runs 16 residues. For the CDR3, the DNA is TGTGCCAGCAGCTTATTCCCTCCCTTCCGAGCGGATACGCAGTATTTT. Amino acids: CASSLFPPFRADTQYF.

The V call is TRBV11-2, the J call TRBJ2-1, with 13 bases aligning to TRBD2. J lost 0 bases, V lost 5 bases, and 7 bases had no gene match. Germline V CDR1 and CDR2: SGHAT, FQNNGV. The CDR3 loop spans 18 amino acids. The CDR3, as DNA: TGTGCCAGCAGCCGACGGACTAGCGGGGGAAGCTCCTACAATGAGCAGTTCTTC. It specifies CASSRRTSGGSSYNEQFF.

This sequence joins TRBV24-1 and TRBJ2-5; unclear D gene. Germline V CDR1 and CDR2: KGHDR, SFDVKD. Trimming took 1 base from V and 1 from J, leaving 6 bases between them. This CDR3 spans 14 amino acids. The CDR3 DNA sequence: TGTGCCACCAGTGATTTCCCCAGCCAAGAGACCCAGTACTTC. This sequence encodes CATSDFPSQETQYF.

In its sample, this clone was seen once. V is TRBV6-5 and J is TRBJ2-3; tentative D call: TRBD1 (5 bases). CDR3 length equals 14 residues. V lost 6 bases to trimming and J lost 3 bases, with 13 bases between them. Germline values: CDR1 MNHEY, CDR2 SVGAGI. The CDR3 sequence: CASRGQRLTDTQYF. Here the CDR3 DNA reads TGTGCCAGCAGGGGGCAGCGTCTTACAGATACGCAGTATTTT.

The J gene is TRBJ1-5, the V gene TRBV19; D uncertain. The CDR3 is 13 residues long. The V gene's germline CDR1 is LNHDA and CDR2 SQIVND (reference sequence). V lost 4 bases, J lost 4 bases, and 8 bases lay in between. In DNA form, the CDR3 reads TGTGCCAGTAGTAATCCCGGGAATCAGCCCCAGCATTTT. Translated, it gives CASSNPGNQPQHF.

The chain carries TRBV24-1 and TRBJ2-2; D might be TRBD1 (5 bases). This CDR3 has 16 residues. V shed 4 bases and J shed 5 bases, with 16 bases lying between them. Germline-derived CDR1 and CDR2 are KGHDR and SFDVKD. The CDR3 is CATSDPDTLGTGELFF. For the CDR3, the DNA is TGTGCCACCAGTGACCCGGACACTCTCGGGACCGGGGAGCTGTTTTTT.

In nucleotides, the CDR3 is TGCGCCAGCAGTGACGTGACAGGGGCCGGGGAGCTGTTTTTT. This gives the protein CASSDVTGAGELFF. This chain connects TRBV10-1 to TRBJ2-2, with 8 nucleotides matching TRBD1. Germline V CDR1 and CDR2: WNHNN, SYGVQD (reference sequence). The CDR3 spans 14 residues. J lost 6 bases, V lost 3 bases, and 3 bases had no gene match.

This clone appeared a single time. The CDR3 region is CASSVGTGANQPQHF. Here the CDR3 DNA reads TGTGCCAGCAGCGTAGGGACAGGGGCCAATCAGCCCCAGCATTTT. The genes are TRBV9 and TRBJ1-5, with 9 bases aligning to TRBD1. Germline CDR1 reads SGDLS; CDR2 reads YYNGEE. V lost 0 bases to trimming and J lost 3 bases; unmatched junction nucleotides: 1. The CDR3 contains 15 residues.

V gene TRBV9 combines with J gene TRBJ1-3; maybe TRBD1 (5 bases). V shed 0 bases and J shed 3 bases, with 10 bases lying between them. This CDR3 is built from 15 residues. CDR1 and CDR2 from the germline V gene are SGDLS and YYNGEE. In DNA, the CDR3 is TGTGCCAGCAGCGTAGGGTCAGGGATTGGAAACACCATATATTTT. This sequence encodes CASSVGSGIGNTIYF.

The chain joins TRBV5-1 to TRBJ2-7; 7 bases are a match to TRBD1. Germline lookup yields CDR1 SGHRS and CDR2 YFSETQ. The V and J ends lost 0 bases and 3 bases, in that order; junction bases with no gene match: 6. The CDR3 consists of 15 residues. CDR3 loop: CASSLAGTAYYEQYF. In nucleotides, the CDR3 is TGCGCCAGCAGCTTGGCAGGGACAGCTTACTACGAGCAGTACTTC. The full variable domain, rest sourced from reference TRBV5-1 and TRBJ2-7, is KAGVTQTPRYLIKTRGQQVTLSCSPISGHRSVSWYQQTPGQGLQFLFEYFSETQRNKGNFPGRFSGRQFSNSRSEMNVSTLELGDSALYLCASSLAGTAYYEQYFGPGTRLTVT.

The genes are TRBV5-1 and TRBJ1-1; no definite D call. The CDR3 consists of 13 residues. Germline V gene data show CDR1 as SGHRS and CDR2 as YFSETQ. The V end was cut by 2 bases, the J end by 2 bases, with 7 bases between. CDR3 sequence reads: CASSFADNTEAFF. The CDR3 region has the DNA TGCGCCAGCAGCTTCGCAGATAACACTGAAGCTTTCTTT.

The chain links TRBV6-2 or TRBV6-3 to TRBJ2-3; D possibly corresponds to TRBD2 (5 bases). The germline V and J ends were trimmed by 2 bases and 0 bases, with 18 bases remaining between them. This CDR3 is 18 amino acids long. CDR1 and CDR2 from the germline V gene are MNHEY and SVGEGT. The CDR3 loop is CASSYPDGIVISTDTQYF. The CDR3 DNA sequence: TGTGCCAGCAGTTACCCGGACGGGATTGTTATTAGCACAGATACGCAGTATTTT.

DNA for the CDR3: TGTGCCAGCAGTTACGACATTCAGCCCCAGCATTTT. This sequence encodes CASSYDIQPQHF. The V and J genes are TRBV6-2 or TRBV6-3 and TRBJ1-5, with D unclear. The CDR3 covers 12 residues. Germline loops: CDR1 MNHEY, CDR2 SVGEGT. V was cut by 2 bases and J by 6 bases, with 5 bases left in between.